A single sample gave rise to the 26 T cell receptor beta chains below, sequenced in a study of low-dose radiotherapy and immunotherapy resistance in tumors. Gene-specific TRAV and TRBV primers were used for first-strand cDNA, covering alpha and beta chains. For amplifying TCRs, the PCR ran for around 20 cycles with Phusion, which was used together with a constant-region primer and the adapter on the V primers. TCRdb called the reads again in MiXCR, with one record for every CDR3 protein. The sample shows over 9,500 distinct CDR3 sequences, 45% to 55% of them seen only once. The receptors were gathered from a human donor with advanced metastatic prostate, ovarian, gallbladder or colorectal cancer (not recorded which). This table probably holds off-target reads from a library built for another chain.

The V call is TRBV5-5, the J call TRBJ2-1; D is undetermined. Germline-derived CDR1 and CDR2 are SGHKS and YYEKEE (reference sequence). The CDR3 length is 13 residues. The V end was cut by 2 bases, the J end by 9 bases, with 12 bases between. CDR3 DNA: TGTGCCAGCAGCTTCGCACTTAGGAGTGAGCAGTTCTTC. Its protein is CASSFALRSEQFF.

The chain has TRBV20-1 and TRBJ2-1, with D unclear. This CDR3 comprises 13 residues. CDR1 is DFQATT and CDR2 is SNEGSKA in the germline V gene (reference sequence). The V and J ends lost 3 bases and 0 bases respectively, with 6 bases between them. The CDR3 spells CSASWGSYNEQFF. CDR3 in DNA: TGCAGTGCTAGCTGGGGCTCCTACAATGAGCAGTTCTTC.

The sample holds one count of this clonotype. The rearrangement uses TRBV5-6 and TRBJ2-7, with D perhaps TRBD2 (6 bases). The CDR3 is 15 amino acids. V shed 6 bases and J shed 1 base, with 17 bases lying between them. CDR1 and CDR2 (germline): SGHDT, YYEEEE. CDR3 in amino acids: CASTEGGEGSYEQYF. For the CDR3, the DNA is TGTGCCAGCACCGAGGGCGGGGAAGGGTCCTACGAGCAGTACTTC.

The J gene is TRBJ1-2, the V gene TRBV28; 8 bases line up with TRBD1. Germline CDR1 is MDHEN and CDR2 is SYDVKM. The CDR3 has 13 amino acids. The V segment lost 6 bases and the J segment 6 bases; nucleotides outside the gene matches: 6. The CDR3 loop is CASRWDRSNGYTF. In nucleotides, the CDR3 is TGTGCCAGCAGGTGGGACAGGAGTAATGGCTACACCTTC.

The chain employs TRBV2 and TRBJ2-1; 10 nucleotides match TRBD2. V was clipped by 3 bases and J by 0 bases; unmatched bases: 11. Germline loops: CDR1 SNHLY, CDR2 FYNNEI. This CDR3 contains 19 residues. In DNA, the CDR3 is TGTGCCAGCAGTGATCCCCTAGCGGGGGAGAAGGACTCCTACAATGAGCAGTTCTTC. Protein product: CASSDPLAGEKDSYNEQFF.

The genes are TRBV20-1 and TRBJ2-3, with unresolved D. This CDR3 region has 8 residues. V shed 6 bases and J shed 10 bases, with 5 bases lying between them. Germline V lookup: CDR1 DFQATT, CDR2 SNEGSKA (reference sequence). The CDR3, as DNA: TGCAGTGCCGCTCCGCAGTATTTT. Translating gives CSAAPQYF.

This clonotype was counted a single time. The chain couples TRBV7-9 to TRBJ2-3, with D uncertain. The CDR3 sequence is 14 residues long. V lost 1 base and J lost 2, with 7 bases in between. CDR1 and CDR2 (germline): SEHNR, FQNEAQ (reference sequence). The CDR3 reads CASSLGAFTDTQYF. The CDR3 nucleotides are TGTGCCAGCAGCTTAGGAGCGTTCACAGATACGCAGTATTTT. Supplemented by reference TRBV7-9 and TRBJ2-3, the full variable domain reads DTGVSQNPRHKITKRGQNVTFRCDPISEHNRLYWYRQTLGQGPEFLTYFQNEAQLEKSRLLSDRFSAERPKGSFSTLEIQRTEQGDSAMYLCASSLGAFTDTQYFGPGTRLTVL.

The chain carries TRBV12-3 or TRBV12-4 and TRBJ1-1; D is possibly TRBD1 (5 bases). The CDR3 is 15 residues long. Trimming removed 7 bases at V and 1 base at J, with 16 bases between. The CDR3 loop reads CASILGGVKNTEAFF. CDR3 coding DNA: TGTGCCAGCATTCTGGGGGGAGTAAAGAACACTGAAGCTTTCTTT.

The chain links TRBV27 to TRBJ1-1; the D is unclear. Per the germline V gene, CDR1 is MNHEY and CDR2 is SMNVEV (reference sequence). V was cut by 2 bases and J by 1 base, with 8 bases left in between. The CDR3 is 14 residues long. The CDR3 region has the DNA TGTGCCAGCAGTTTAGACCCGGGGAACACTGAAGCTTTCTTT. This codes for CASSLDPGNTEAFF.

This chain connects TRBV2 to TRBJ2-3; D is possibly TRBD1 or TRBD2 (6 bases each). This CDR3 is built from 13 residues. V gave up 7 bases and J gave up 8 bases, with 16 bases separating them. Germline loops: CDR1 SNHLY, CDR2 FYNNEI. CDR3 DNA sequence: TGTGCCAGCACGGGGGCGGTCATAGGTACGCAGTATTTT. Translated, it gives CASTGAVIGTQYF.

J is TRBJ1-6 and V is TRBV30; a weak D match, TRBD1 (6 bases). CDR1 and CDR2 from the germline V gene are GTSNPN and SVGIG (reference sequence). The V end lost 1 base, the J end lost 8 bases, and 6 bases lay between the germline ends. CDR3 size: 12 residues. The CDR3 DNA is TGTGCCTGGAGTGACAGGGATTCACCCCTCCACTTT. This gives the protein CAWSDRDSPLHF.

This clonotype was observed a few times. This chain uses TRBV29-1 with TRBJ1-2, with D unclear. This CDR3 region has 11 residues. Germline loops: CDR1 SQVTM, CDR2 ANQGSEA. Trimming removed 5 bases from V and 3 bases from J, with 7 bases in between. Here the CDR3 reads CSVRYYYGYTF. The CDR3 DNA sequence: TGCAGCGTTCGTTATTACTATGGCTACACCTTC.

This clonotype was counted between two and nine times. The genes are TRBV6-5 and TRBJ2-7; D might be TRBD1 (6 bases). Trimming pared 2 bases from V and 4 bases from J, leaving 15 bases between. CDR1 is MNHEY, CDR2 SVGAGI, per germline. This CDR3 has 15 amino acids. The CDR3 reads CASSYVNTGSYEQYF. The CDR3 nucleotides are TGTGCCAGCAGTTACGTCAACACAGGGTCGTACGAGCAGTACTTC.

This chain connects TRBV27 to TRBJ1-4; 8 bases map to TRBD1. The CDR3 has 15 residues. Germline V CDR1 and CDR2: MNHEY, SMNVEV (reference sequence). The junction had 14 bases not matched to a gene; V was cut back by 7 bases and J by 10 bases. The CDR3 protein is CASKQAGQGSAKLFF. In nucleotides, the CDR3 is TGTGCCAGCAAACAAGCTGGACAGGGATCTGCAAAACTGTTTTTT.

V usage is TRBV5-1 and J usage is TRBJ2-7, with D possibly matching TRBD2 (6 bases). Trimming removed 9 bases at V and 1 base at J, with 17 bases between. Germline V CDR1 and CDR2: SGHRS, YFSETQ. The CDR3 is made up of 14 amino acids. The CDR3 loop reads CATRELASSYEQYF. Here the CDR3 DNA reads TGCGCCACCCGAGAGCTAGCGTCGTCCTACGAGCAGTACTTC. Filled out from reference TRBV5-1 and TRBJ2-7, the complete variable domain reads KAGVTQTPRYLIKTRGQQVTLSCSPISGHRSVSWYQQTPGQGLQFLFEYFSETQRNKGNFPGRFSGRQFSNSRSEMNVSTLELGDSALYLCATRELASSYEQYFGPGTRLTVT.

V usage is TRBV18 and J usage is TRBJ2-7; 8 bases align to TRBD1. The CDR3 has 14 amino acids. Per the germline V gene, CDR1 is KGHSH and CDR2 is LQKENI. The ends lost 6 bases at V and 4 bases at J; junction bases unmatched: 8. CDR3 in amino acids: CASSAGTGAYEQYF. In DNA form, the CDR3 reads TGTGCCAGCTCGGCGGGGACAGGAGCATACGAGCAGTACTTC.

The J gene is TRBJ2-1, the V gene TRBV28, with unresolved D. Trimming shortened V by 5 bases and J by 8 bases, and 22 bases separated the two germline ends. This CDR3 is 16 amino acids long. Germline V gives CDR1 MDHEN, CDR2 SYDVKM. The CDR3, as DNA: TGTGCCAGCAGTCCCCCGTTGAGCCCAAAGGCGGATGAGCAGTTCTTC. Translating it yields CASSPPLSPKADEQFF.

The chain uses TRBV5-4 and TRBJ2-5; the D gene is possibly TRBD1 (5 bases). Germline-derived CDR1 and CDR2 are SGHNT and YYREEE (reference sequence). The CDR3 is 13 amino acids. Trimming removed 1 base at V and 4 bases at J, with 8 bases between. CDR3 bases: TGTGCCAGCAGCTTGCTAGGGGCAGAGACCCAGTACTTC. Its translation is CASSLLGAETQYF.

The chain joins TRBV12-3 or TRBV12-4 to TRBJ2-5; TRBD1 matches at 8 bases. This CDR3 contains 15 residues. Trimming took 4 bases from V and 1 from J; bases not matched to a gene: 5. Here the CDR3 DNA reads TGTGCCAGCAGTTCCCCGACAGGGGCCCAAGAGACCCAGTACTTC. It specifies CASSSPTGAQETQYF.

The chain joins TRBV12-3 or TRBV12-4 to TRBJ1-5; D unresolved. V dropped 5 bases and J dropped 9 bases, with 8 bases sitting between them. CDR3 size: 11 residues. CDR3 sequence: CASSGGWPQHF. The CDR3 nucleotides read TGTGCCAGCAGTGGCGGTTGGCCCCAGCATTTT.

This clonotype showed up just a few times. The V gene is TRBV28, the J gene TRBJ2-1, with TRBD2 matching over 7 bases. CDR1 and CDR2 (germline): MDHEN, SYDVKM. The CDR3 consists of 15 residues. Unmatched junction bases numbered 6, after V lost 2 bases and J lost 5 bases. In nucleotides, the CDR3 is TGTGCCAGCAGTTTACCCGCGGCGGGAGACAATGAGCAGTTCTTC. Its translation is CASSLPAAGDNEQFF.

The chain recombines TRBV2 with TRBJ2-4, with D perhaps given as TRBD1 or TRBD2 (5 bases each). This CDR3 is 14 amino acids long. Germline loops: CDR1 SNHLY, CDR2 FYNNEI. Trimming removed 4 bases from V and 3 bases from J, with 10 bases in between. The CDR3 sequence: CASSGDGDKNIQYF. CDR3 DNA: TGTGCCAGCAGTGGGGACGGTGACAAAAACATTCAGTACTTC.

In this sample, this clonotype turned up once. V usage is TRBV12-3 or TRBV12-4 and J usage is TRBJ2-1; 7 nucleotides agree with TRBD2. This CDR3 region has 17 residues. J gave up 4 bases and V 4 bases, and 13 bases lay outside the gene matches. The CDR3 coding sequence is TGTGCCAGCAGTTCGGGACTATCGGTTCCACATTACAATGAGCAGTTCTTC. It yields the protein CASSSGLSVPHYNEQFF.

The CDR3: CAWSAGLVNEQFF. CDR3 bases: TGTGCCTGGAGTGCCGGACTAGTCAATGAGCAGTTCTTC. The chain joins TRBV30 to TRBJ2-1; 7 nucleotides align to TRBD2. Trimming took 1 base from V and 6 from J; bases not matched to a gene: 3. This CDR3 has 13 residues. The germline V gene has CDR1 GTSNPN and CDR2 SVGIG (reference sequence). The whole variable domain, filled in from reference TRBV30 and TRBJ2-1, reads SQTIHQWPATLVQPVGSPLSLECTVEGTSNPNLYWYRQAAGRGLQLLFYSVGIGQISSEVPQNLSASRPQDRQFILSSKKLLLSDSGFYLCAWSAGLVNEQFFGPGTRLTVL.

This clonotype turned up a few times. J is TRBJ2-3 and V is TRBV3-1; 8 bases align to TRBD2. Germline V CDR1 and CDR2: LGHDT, YNNKEL (reference sequence). The CDR3 consists of 16 residues. After removal of 5 bases from V and 5 bases from J, the junction contained 12 bases not matched to a gene. The DNA for the CDR3 is TGTGCCAGCAGCAACTTTGGGACTAGGGGTGAAGATACGCAGTATTTT. This encodes CASSNFGTRGEDTQYF.

V gene TRBV29-1 combines with J gene TRBJ2-2; D call uncertain. Between the trimmed V and J ends, which lost 5 bases and 0 bases, there was a span of 10 bases. CDR1 and CDR2 (germline): SQVTM, ANQGSEA. This CDR3 region has 14 residues. CDR3 sequence (DNA): TGCAGCGTTTCTTTAAGCGCGAACACCGGGGAGCTGTTTTTT. This translates into CSVSLSANTGELFF.